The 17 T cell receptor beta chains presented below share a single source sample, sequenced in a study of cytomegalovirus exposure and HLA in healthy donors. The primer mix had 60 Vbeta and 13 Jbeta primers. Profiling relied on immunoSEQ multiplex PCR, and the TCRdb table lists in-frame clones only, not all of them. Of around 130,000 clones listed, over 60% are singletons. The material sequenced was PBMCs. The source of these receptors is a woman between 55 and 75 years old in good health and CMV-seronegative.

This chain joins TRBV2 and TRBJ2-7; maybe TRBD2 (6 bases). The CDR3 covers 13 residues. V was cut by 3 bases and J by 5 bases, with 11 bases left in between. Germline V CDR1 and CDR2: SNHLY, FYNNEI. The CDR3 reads CASSDLGSHEQYF. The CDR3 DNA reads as TGTGCCAGCAGTGATCTCGGGAGTCACGAGCAGTACTTC.

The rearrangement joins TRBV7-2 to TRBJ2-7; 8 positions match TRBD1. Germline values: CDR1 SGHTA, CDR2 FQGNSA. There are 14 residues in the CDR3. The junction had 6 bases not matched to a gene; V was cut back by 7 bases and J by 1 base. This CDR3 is CASMPTGGSYEQYF. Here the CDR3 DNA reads TGTGCCAGCATGCCCACAGGGGGTTCCTACGAGCAGTACTTC.

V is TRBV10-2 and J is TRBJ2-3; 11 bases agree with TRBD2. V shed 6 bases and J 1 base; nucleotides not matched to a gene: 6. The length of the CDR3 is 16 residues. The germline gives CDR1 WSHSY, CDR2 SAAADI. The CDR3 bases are TGCGCCAGCAGCGTGGGACTAGCGGATCGCACAGATACGCAGTATTTT. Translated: CASSVGLADRTDTQYF.

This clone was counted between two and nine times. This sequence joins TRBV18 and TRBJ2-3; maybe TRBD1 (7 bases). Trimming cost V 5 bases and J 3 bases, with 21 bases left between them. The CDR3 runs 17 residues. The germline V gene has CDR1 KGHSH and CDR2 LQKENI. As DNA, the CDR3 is TGTGCCAGCTCATCTAACAGGGGAGGATTTGGGACAGATACGCAGTATTTT. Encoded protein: CASSSNRGGFGTDTQYF.

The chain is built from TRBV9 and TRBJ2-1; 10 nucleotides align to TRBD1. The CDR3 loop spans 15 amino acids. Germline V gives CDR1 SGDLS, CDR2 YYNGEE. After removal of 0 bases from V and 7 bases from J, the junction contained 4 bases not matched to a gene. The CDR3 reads CASSVVDRGINEQFF. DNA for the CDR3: TGTGCCAGCAGCGTAGTGGACAGGGGGATAAATGAGCAGTTCTTC. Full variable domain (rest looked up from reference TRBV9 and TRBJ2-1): DSGVTQTPKHLITATGQRVTLRCSPRSGDLSVYWYQQSLDQGLQFLIQYYNGEERAKGNILERFSAQQFPDLHSELNLSSLELGDSALYFCASSVVDRGINEQFFGPGTRLTVL.

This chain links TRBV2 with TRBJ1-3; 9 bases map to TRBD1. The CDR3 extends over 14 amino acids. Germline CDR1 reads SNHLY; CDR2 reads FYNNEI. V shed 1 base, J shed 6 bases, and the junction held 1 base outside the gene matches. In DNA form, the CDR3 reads TGTGCCAGCAGTGAAGGGGACAGGGTAAACACCATATATTTT. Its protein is CASSEGDRVNTIYF.

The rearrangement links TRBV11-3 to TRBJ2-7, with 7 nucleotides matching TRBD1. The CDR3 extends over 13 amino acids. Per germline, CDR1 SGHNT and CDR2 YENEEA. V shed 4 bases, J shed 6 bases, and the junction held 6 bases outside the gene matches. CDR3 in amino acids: CASSYTPGGEQYF. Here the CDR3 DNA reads TGTGCCAGCAGCTACACGCCAGGGGGCGAGCAGTACTTC.

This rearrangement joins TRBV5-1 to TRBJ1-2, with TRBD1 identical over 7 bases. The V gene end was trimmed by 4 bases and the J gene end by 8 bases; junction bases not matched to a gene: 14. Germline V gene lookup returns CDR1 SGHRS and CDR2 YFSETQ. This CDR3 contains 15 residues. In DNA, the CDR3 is TGCGCCAGCAGCCAAGAAACCACAGGGGTCGGCGGCTACACCTTC. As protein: CASSQETTGVGGYTF.

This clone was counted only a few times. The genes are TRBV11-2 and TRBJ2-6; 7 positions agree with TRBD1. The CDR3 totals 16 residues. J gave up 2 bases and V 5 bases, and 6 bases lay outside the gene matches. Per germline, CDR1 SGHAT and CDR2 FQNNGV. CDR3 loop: CASSATQGAGANVLTF. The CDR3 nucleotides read TGTGCCAGCAGCGCCACTCAGGGGGCTGGGGCCAACGTCCTGACTTTC.

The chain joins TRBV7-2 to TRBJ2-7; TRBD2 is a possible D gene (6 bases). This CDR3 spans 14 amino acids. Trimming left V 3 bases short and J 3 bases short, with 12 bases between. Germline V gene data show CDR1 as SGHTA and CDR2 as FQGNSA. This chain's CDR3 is CASSFRLANYEQYF. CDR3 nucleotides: TGTGCCAGCAGCTTCAGGCTAGCGAACTACGAGCAGTACTTC.

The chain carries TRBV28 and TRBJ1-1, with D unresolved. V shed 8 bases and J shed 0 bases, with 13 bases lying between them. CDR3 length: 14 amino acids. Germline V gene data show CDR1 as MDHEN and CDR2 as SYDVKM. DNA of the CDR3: TGTGCCAGCGACACCATTTACTTGAACACTGAAGCTTTCTTT. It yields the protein CASDTIYLNTEAFF.

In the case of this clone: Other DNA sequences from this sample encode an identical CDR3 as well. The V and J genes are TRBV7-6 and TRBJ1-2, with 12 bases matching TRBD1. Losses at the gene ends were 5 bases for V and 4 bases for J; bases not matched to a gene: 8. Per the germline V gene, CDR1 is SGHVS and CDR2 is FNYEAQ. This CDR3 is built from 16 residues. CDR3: CASSPAGTGGGYGYTF. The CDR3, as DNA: TGTGCCAGCAGCCCCGCCGGGACAGGGGGCGGCTATGGCTACACCTTC.

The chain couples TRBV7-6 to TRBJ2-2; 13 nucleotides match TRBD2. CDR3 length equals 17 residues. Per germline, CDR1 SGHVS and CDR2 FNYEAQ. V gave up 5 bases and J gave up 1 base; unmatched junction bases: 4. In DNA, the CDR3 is TGTGCCAGCAGCCACCGGACTAGCGGGAGGAACACCGGGGAGCTGTTTTTT. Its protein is CASSHRTSGRNTGELFF.

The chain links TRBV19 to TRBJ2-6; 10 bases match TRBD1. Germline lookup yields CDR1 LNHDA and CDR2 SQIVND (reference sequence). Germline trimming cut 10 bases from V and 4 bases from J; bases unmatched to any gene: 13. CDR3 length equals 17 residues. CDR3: CATRQGANSLGANVLTF. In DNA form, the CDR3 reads TGTGCCACCAGACAGGGGGCTAATAGTCTCGGGGCCAACGTCCTGACTTTC.

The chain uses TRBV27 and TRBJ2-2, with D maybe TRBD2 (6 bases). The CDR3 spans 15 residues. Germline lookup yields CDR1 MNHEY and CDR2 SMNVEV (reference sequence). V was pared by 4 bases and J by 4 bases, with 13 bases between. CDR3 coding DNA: TGTGCCAGCAGTTCCCTGGGAGCGGGCACCGGGGAGCTGTTTTTT. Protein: CASSSLGAGTGELFF.

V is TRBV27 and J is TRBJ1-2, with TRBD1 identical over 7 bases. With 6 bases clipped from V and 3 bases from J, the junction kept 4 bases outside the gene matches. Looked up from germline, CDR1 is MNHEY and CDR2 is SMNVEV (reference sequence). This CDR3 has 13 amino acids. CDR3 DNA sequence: TGTGCCAGCAGCCCCAGGGGGTACTATGGCTACACCTTC. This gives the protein CASSPRGYYGYTF.

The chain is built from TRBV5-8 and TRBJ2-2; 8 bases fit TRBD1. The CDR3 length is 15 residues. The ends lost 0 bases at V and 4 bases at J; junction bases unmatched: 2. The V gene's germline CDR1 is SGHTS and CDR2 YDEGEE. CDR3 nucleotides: TGTGCCAGCAGCTTGGGTGGACAGGGCACCGGGGAGCTGTTTTTT. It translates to CASSLGGQGTGELFF.